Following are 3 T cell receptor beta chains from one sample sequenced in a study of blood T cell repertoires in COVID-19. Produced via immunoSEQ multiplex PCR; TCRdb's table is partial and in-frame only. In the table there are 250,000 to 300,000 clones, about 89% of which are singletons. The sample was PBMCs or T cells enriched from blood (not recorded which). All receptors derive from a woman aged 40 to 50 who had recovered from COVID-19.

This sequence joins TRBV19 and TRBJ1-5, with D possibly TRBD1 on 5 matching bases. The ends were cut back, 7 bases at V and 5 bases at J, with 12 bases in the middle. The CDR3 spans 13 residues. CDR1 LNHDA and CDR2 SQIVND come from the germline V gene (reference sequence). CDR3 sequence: CASNQQVYQPQHF. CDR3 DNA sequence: TGTGCCAGTAACCAACAGGTGTATCAGCCCCAGCATTTT.

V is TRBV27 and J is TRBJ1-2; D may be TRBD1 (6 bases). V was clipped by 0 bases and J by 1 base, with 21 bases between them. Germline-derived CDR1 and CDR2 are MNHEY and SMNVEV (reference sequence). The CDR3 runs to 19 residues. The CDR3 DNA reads TGTGCCAGCAGTTTATCTATCCGGGACGCACGAGGGGGTAACTATGGCTACACCTTC. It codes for CASSLSIRDARGGNYGYTF.

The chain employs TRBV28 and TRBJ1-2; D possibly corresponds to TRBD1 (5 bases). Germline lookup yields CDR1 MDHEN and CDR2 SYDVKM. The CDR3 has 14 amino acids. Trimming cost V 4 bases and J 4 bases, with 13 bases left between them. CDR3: CASSSVTDSYGYTF. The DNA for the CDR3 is TGTGCCAGCAGTTCAGTGACAGATTCCTATGGCTACACCTTC.